These 2 T cell receptor beta chains were sequenced from one sample in a study of control samples from healthy donors and cancer patients. The table came from immunoSEQ multiplex PCR; TCRdb's copy has only in-frame clones and leaves some out. The sample has 85,000 to 100,000 clones; about 92% are singletons. The sequenced sample consisted of blood. Every receptor here comes from a man aged 18 to 29 in good health.

In this sample, this clone turned up once. The chain combines TRBV7-9 with TRBJ1-3; 9 bases fit TRBD1. CDR1 is SEHNR and CDR2 is FQNEAQ in the germline V gene (reference sequence). V trimming: 4 bases; J trimming: 3 bases; junction bases outside the gene matches: 4. The CDR3 has 15 amino acids. The chain's CDR3 is CASSSTGGLGNTIYF. The DNA for the CDR3 is TGTGCCAGCAGCTCAACAGGGGGCCTTGGAAACACCATATATTTT.

This chain uses TRBV27 with TRBJ2-7; 9 nucleotides align to TRBD1. V shed 1 base and J 2 bases; nucleotides not matched to a gene: 0. The CDR3 has 14 amino acids. Germline-derived CDR1 and CDR2 are MNHEY and SMNVEV (reference sequence). For the CDR3, the DNA is TGTGCCAGCAGTTTATGGGACAGGGCCTACGAGCAGTACTTC. Protein: CASSLWDRAYEQYF.